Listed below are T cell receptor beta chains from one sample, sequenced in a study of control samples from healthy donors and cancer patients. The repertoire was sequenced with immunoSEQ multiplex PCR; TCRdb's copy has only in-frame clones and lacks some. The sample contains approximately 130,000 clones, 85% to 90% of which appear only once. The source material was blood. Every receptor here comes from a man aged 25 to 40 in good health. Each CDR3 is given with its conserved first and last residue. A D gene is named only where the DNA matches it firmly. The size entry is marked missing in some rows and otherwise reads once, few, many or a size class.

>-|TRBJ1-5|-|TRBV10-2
CASSTGTDYQPQHF
TGCGCCAGCAGCACCGGGACGGATTATCAGCCCCAGCATTTT
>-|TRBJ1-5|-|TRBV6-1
CASSEIQNLRNQPQHF
TGTGCCAGCAGTGAAATCCAGAATTTACGCAATCAGCCCCAGCATTTT
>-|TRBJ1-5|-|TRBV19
CASSTTGSNQPQHF
TGTGCCAGTAGTACCACAGGGAGCAATCAGCCCCAGCATTTT
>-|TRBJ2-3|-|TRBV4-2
CASSQVGSTDTQYF
TGTGCCAGCAGCCAAGTAGGCTCCACAGATACGCAGTATTTT
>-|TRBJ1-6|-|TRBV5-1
CASSLNAGGDSPLHF
TGCGCCAGCAGCTTGAACGCCGGGGGGGATTCACCCCTCCACTTT
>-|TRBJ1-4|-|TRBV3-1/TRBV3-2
CASSQMIWGATNEKLFF
TGTGCCAGCAGCCAAATGATCTGGGGGGCCACTAATGAAAAACTGTTTTTT
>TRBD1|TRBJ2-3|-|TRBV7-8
CASSSQGVQDTQYF
TGTGCCAGCAGCTCGCAGGGGGTCCAAGATACGCAGTATTTT
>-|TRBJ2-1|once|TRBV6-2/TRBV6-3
CASGLRGRDEQFF
TGTGCCAGCGGCCTAAGGGGTCGCGATGAGCAGTTCTTC
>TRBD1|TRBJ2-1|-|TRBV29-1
CSGGQALYNEQFF
TGCAGCGGTGGACAGGCGCTATACAATGAGCAGTTCTTC
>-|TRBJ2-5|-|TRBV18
CASSPPTIETQYF
TGTGCCAGCTCACCACCGACTATCGAGACCCAGTACTTC
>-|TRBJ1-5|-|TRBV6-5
CASSSSSGNQPQHF
TGTGCCAGCAGTTCCTCCTCTGGGAATCAGCCCCAGCATTTT
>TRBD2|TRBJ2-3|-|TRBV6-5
CASRGLAGTTDTQYF
TGTGCCAGCAGGGGACTAGCGGGGACCACAGATACGCAGTATTTT
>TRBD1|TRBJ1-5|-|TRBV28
CASSRSGGIQPQHF
TGTGCCAGCAGTCGTTCAGGGGGAATTCAGCCCCAGCATTTT
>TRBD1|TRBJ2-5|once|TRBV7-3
CASSPDRGGGTQYF
TGTGCCAGCAGCCCGGACAGGGGAGGGGGGACCCAGTACTTC
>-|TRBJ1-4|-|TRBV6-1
CASSEGGRVSEKLFF
TGTGCCAGCAGTGAAGGGGGAAGGGTATCGGAAAAACTGTTTTTT
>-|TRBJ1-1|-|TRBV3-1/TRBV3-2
CASSLSGATEAFF
TGTGCCAGCAGCCTCTCAGGGGCCACTGAAGCTTTCTTT
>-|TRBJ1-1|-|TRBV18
CASSQPAGAGEAFF
TGTGCCAGCTCACAACCAGCAGGGGCTGGTGAAGCTTTCTTT
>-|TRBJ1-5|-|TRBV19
CASSIGGTVDQPQHF
TGTGCCAGTAGTATAGGCGGGACCGTGGATCAGCCCCAGCATTTT
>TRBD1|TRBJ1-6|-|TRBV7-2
CASSLATGGGNSPLHF
TGTGCCAGCAGCCTCGCGACAGGGGGCGGTAATTCACCCCTCCACTTT
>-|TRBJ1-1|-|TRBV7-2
CASSFRGGDTEAFF
TGTGCCAGCAGCTTTAGGGGGGGCGACACTGAAGCTTTCTTT
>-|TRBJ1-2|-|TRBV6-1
CASSEQDIYGYTF
TGTGCCAGCAGTGAACAGGACATTTATGGCTACACCTTC
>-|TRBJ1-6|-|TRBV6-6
CASSYSGRGSPLHF
TGTGCCAGCAGTTACTCGGGGCGCGGGTCACCCCTCCACTTT
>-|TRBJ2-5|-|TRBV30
CAWSVYHNQETQYF
TGTGCCTGGAGTGTATATCACAATCAAGAGACCCAGTACTTC
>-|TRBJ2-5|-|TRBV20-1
CSAEGETQYF
TGCAGTGCTGAAGGGGAGACCCAGTACTTC
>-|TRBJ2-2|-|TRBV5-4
CASSLVRNSPSRTGELFF
TGTGCCAGCAGCTTGGTGAGGAACAGTCCCTCGAGGACCGGGGAGCTGTTTTTT
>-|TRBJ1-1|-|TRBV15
CATSLMNTEAFF
TGTGCCACCAGCCTTATGAACACTGAAGCTTTCTTT
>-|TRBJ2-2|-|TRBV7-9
CASSLKGGRTGELFF
TGTGCCAGCAGCTTAAAGGGCGGTCGGACCGGGGAGCTGTTTTTT
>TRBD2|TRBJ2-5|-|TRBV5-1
CASSLSTSGVRGTQYF
TGCGCCAGCAGCTTGTCGACTAGCGGGGTCCGGGGGACCCAGTACTTC